Below, one T cell receptor beta chain is given with its context. What it binds is unknown. Some clones are missing from TCRdb's copy, which holds only in-frame ones; the method was immunoSEQ multiplex PCR. The data show about 160,000 clones, with 88% seen just once and more than 5.5% held by the top ten. The CDR3 totals 13 residues. Trimming took 5 bases from V and 6 from J; bases not matched to a gene: 5. CDR1 is ENHRY, CDR2 SYGVKD, per germline. This sample is drawn from a study of T cell responses to AZD1222 COVID-19 vaccine. Study in general: Second doses that came at about 4 or about 12 weeks were put together. Study-level points and caveats: With two AZD1222 doses given, Spike-specific TCR breadth and depth both rose. Distributed over spike, vaccine-associated CD4 TCRs predominated at 160-218 and 743-854. Baseline testing showed seropositivity in only 6 or 7 AZD1222 recipients.

The clonotype comes from an adult in good health. The source was peripheral blood, collected on day 0 of AZD1222 vaccination. This chain joins TRBV10-3 and TRBJ1-2; 8 bases line up with TRBD1. CDR3 protein: CAISRPGQDGYTF. The DNA for the CDR3 is TGTGCCATCAGTCGCCCGGGACAGGATGGCTACACCTTC.